Shown below are 22 T cell receptor beta chains from a single sample sequenced in a study of CD8 T cells in ankylosing spondylitis. Via MiXCR, TCRdb re-called the 5' RACE reads, giving one row per CDR3 protein. The sample lists hundreds of thousands of distinct CDR3 sequences; approximately 30% were seen once. Sequencing was performed on blood, either unsorted or a sorted T cell fraction (not recorded which). These receptors were collected from a male donor with ankylosing spondylitis or in good health (not recorded which).

The CDR3: CASSIREGAKPQETQYF. In nucleotides, the CDR3 is TGTGCCAGTAGTATACGGGAAGGGGCGAAACCCCAAGAGACCCAGTACTTC. The chain recombines TRBV19 with TRBJ2-5; D possibly matches TRBD1 or TRBD2 (5 bases each). The CDR3 covers 17 residues. V shed 2 bases and J shed 1 base, with 17 bases lying between them. Germline-derived CDR1 and CDR2 are LNHDA and SQIVND (reference sequence).

The count of this clonotype is one. The chain employs TRBV7-2 and TRBJ2-1, with D unclear. Looked up from germline, CDR1 is SGHTA and CDR2 is FQGNSA. Deletions cut 6 bases from V and 6 bases from J, with 12 bases between. The CDR3 has 13 amino acids. The CDR3 DNA reads as TGTGCCAGCAGTCCTGGATCTTCCAATGAGCAGTTCTTC. Translation gives CASSPGSSNEQFF.

The V call is TRBV29-1, the J call TRBJ2-7, with D possibly being TRBD1 (5 bases). The ends were cut back, 6 bases at V and 0 bases at J, with 9 bases in the middle. CDR3 length: 12 amino acids. Germline V lookup: CDR1 SQVTM, CDR2 ANQGSEA. CDR3 sequence: CSVTTVSYEQYF. The CDR3 nucleotides read TGCAGCGTAACGACAGTCTCCTACGAGCAGTACTTC.

A few counts support this clonotype. The J gene is TRBJ2-5, the V gene TRBV6-5, with 8 nucleotides matching TRBD1. Germline V gene lookup returns CDR1 MNHEY and CDR2 SVGAGI. The CDR3 is 15 residues long. With 2 bases clipped from V and 5 bases from J, the junction kept 7 bases outside the gene matches. In DNA, the CDR3 is TGTGCCAGCAGTTACCTCGGGACAGGCGGGGAGACCCAGTACTTC. Translated: CASSYLGTGGETQYF.

The gene calls are TRBV20-1 and TRBJ2-7; D remains ambiguous. Trimming pared 6 bases from V and 2 bases from J, leaving 14 bases between. Germline CDR1 DFQATT, CDR2 SNEGSKA (reference sequence). This CDR3 has 13 amino acids. This CDR3 reads CSATPPATYEQYF. The CDR3 DNA reads as TGCAGTGCCACCCCACCAGCGACCTACGAGCAGTACTTC.

This clonotype was recorded a few times. CDR3 coding DNA: TGTGCCAGCAGTTCGCCCGGGGGGCTAGAGGAGACCCAGTACTTC. Its protein product is CASSSPGGLEETQYF. The rearrangement uses TRBV28 and TRBJ2-5, with TRBD2 as a possible D gene (7 bases). CDR3 length: 15 residues. Germline loops: CDR1 MDHEN, CDR2 SYDVKM. The V end was cut by 4 bases, the J end by 5 bases, with 17 bases between.

This rearrangement joins TRBV5-1 to TRBJ2-1; D is undetermined. Germline CDR1 reads SGHRS; CDR2 reads YFSETQ. V was clipped by 0 bases and J by 8 bases, with 15 bases between them. The length of the CDR3 is 15 residues. The CDR3 loop is CASSLGAAKGYEQFF. CDR3 DNA sequence: TGCGCCAGCAGCTTGGGGGCGGCGAAGGGATATGAGCAGTTCTTC.

The chain uses TRBV5-1 and TRBJ2-1, with unresolved D. The germline CDR1 and CDR2 sequences are SGHRS and YFSETQ. The CDR3 consists of 16 residues. Trimming left V 1 base short and J 0 bases short, with 11 bases between. The CDR3 region has the DNA TGCGCCAGCAGCTTGCCCCCTGGGCGCTCCTACAATGAGCAGTTCTTC. It specifies CASSLPPGRSYNEQFF.

The chain joins TRBV27 to TRBJ1-4; D possibly corresponds to TRBD1 (5 bases). CDR3 length: 13 residues. In germline, CDR1 is MNHEY, CDR2 SMNVEV (reference sequence). V lost 8 bases and J lost 5, with 12 bases in between. The CDR3 reads CASSEWGNEKLFF. CDR3 nucleotide sequence: TGTGCCAGCTCGGAATGGGGGAATGAAAAACTGTTTTTT.

This chain joins TRBV29-1 and TRBJ1-2, with D possibly TRBD1 on 5 matching bases. Germline CDR1 is SQVTM and CDR2 is ANQGSEA. The CDR3 contains 12 residues. Between the trimmed V and J ends, which lost 6 bases and 3 bases, there was a span of 11 bases. The CDR3 is CSVETRDYGYTF. The CDR3 DNA reads as TGCAGCGTGGAAACCAGGGACTATGGCTACACCTTC.

This clonotype came up a few times. The rearrangement links TRBV6-6 to TRBJ2-5; D gene unclear. Germline CDR1 is MNHNY and CDR2 is SVGAGI (reference sequence). This CDR3 has 12 residues. Trimming left V 6 bases short and J 2 bases short, with 7 bases between. The CDR3 DNA reads as TGTGCCAGCAGCTCCTCACAAGAGACCCAGTACTTC. This codes for CASSSSQETQYF.

The CDR3 DNA reads as TGTGCCAGCAGCTTAGCGCGTTCGGACACAGATACGCAGTATTTT. It specifies CASSLARSDTDTQYF. The rearrangement links TRBV7-8 to TRBJ2-3, with D hard to call. The germline V and J ends were trimmed by 0 bases and 2 bases, with 9 bases remaining between them. Germline loops: CDR1 SGHVS, CDR2 FQNEAQ. The CDR3 loop spans 15 amino acids.

The chain recombines TRBV6-1 with TRBJ1-3; 8 bases line up with TRBD1. The V and J ends lost 6 bases and 7 bases, in that order; junction bases with no gene match: 11. This CDR3 is built from 15 residues. Germline CDR1 and CDR2: MNHNS and SASEGT. The CDR3 region is CASSPGGWDINTIYF. CDR3 bases: TGTGCCAGCAGCCCAGGGGGCTGGGATATCAACACCATATATTTT.

Worth noting for this clonotype: This may stem from a read error, because a much larger clone lies one nucleotide away. In nucleotides, the CDR3 is TGTGCCATCAGGGGACAGGTGGACTACGAGCAGTACTTC. Translation gives CAIRGQVDYEQYF. The chain couples TRBV10-3 to TRBJ2-7; 8 bases are a match to TRBD1. Trimming removed 6 bases from V and 3 bases from J; junction bases left unmatched: 4. The CDR3 runs 13 residues. Germline CDR1 and CDR2: ENHRY and SYGVKD.

V is TRBV20-1 and J is TRBJ2-4; weak D call: TRBD2 (7 bases). The CDR3 is 13 residues long. Trimming removed 6 bases at V and 6 bases at J, with 15 bases between. Per the germline V gene, CDR1 is DFQATT and CDR2 is SNEGSKA (reference sequence). CDR3 nucleotide sequence: TGCAGTGCAGACTTGGGGGGGGCAAACATTCAGTACTTC. This gives the protein CSADLGGANIQYF.

The chain recombines TRBV20-1 with TRBJ1-5; no definite D call. This CDR3 is built from 13 residues. Germline V lookup: CDR1 DFQATT, CDR2 SNEGSKA (reference sequence). Trimming stripped 2 bases from V and 5 bases from J, with 10 bases between. CDR3 sequence: CSARPIGHQPQHF. CDR3 DNA: TGCAGTGCTAGACCCATCGGGCATCAGCCCCAGCATTTT.

V is TRBV7-9 and J is TRBJ2-5; TRBD1 agrees at 9 bases. The CDR3 has 14 residues. V lost 5 bases, J lost 5 bases, and 6 bases stayed unmatched. Germline V gene sequence: CDR1 SEHNR, CDR2 FQNEAQ (reference sequence). CDR3 sequence reads: CASSLRDRDETQYF. CDR3 sequence (DNA): TGTGCCAGCAGCCTCCGGGACAGGGATGAGACCCAGTACTTC.

This clonotype was seen only a few times. For the CDR3, the DNA is TGTGCCAGCAGGCCAGACAACTCCTACGAGCAGTACTTC. Encoded protein: CASRPDNSYEQYF. The V call is TRBV5-5, the J call TRBJ2-7; D remains ambiguous. The CDR3 contains 13 residues. The V and J ends lost 5 bases and 0 bases respectively, with 9 bases between them. Germline assignment: CDR1 SGHKS and CDR2 YYEKEE (reference sequence).

The sample holds many counts of this clonotype. The chain employs TRBV29-1 and TRBJ1-5, with TRBD1 matching 11 bases. CDR3 length: 14 residues. With 6 bases clipped from V and 2 bases from J, the junction kept 3 bases outside the gene matches. Germline CDR1 reads SQVTM; CDR2 reads ANQGSEA. The CDR3 is CSVGTGGGNQPQHF. The CDR3 DNA follows: TGCAGCGTCGGGACAGGGGGAGGCAATCAGCCCCAGCATTTT.

The chain is built from TRBV21-1 and TRBJ2-1. TRBV21-1 is a pseudogene locus. The CDR3 length is 12 residues. Here the CDR3 reads CASTSLEHEQFF. Here the CDR3 DNA reads TGTGCCAGCACCAGTCTCGAGCATGAGCAGTTCTTC.

V usage is TRBV20-1 and J usage is TRBJ1-5; TRBD1 agrees at 7 bases. The CDR3 has 15 residues. V trimming: 0 bases; J trimming: 2 bases; junction bases outside the gene matches: 4. Germline V gene lookup returns CDR1 DFQATT and CDR2 SNEGSKA (reference sequence). CDR3 amino acids: CSARDLGQGNQPQHF. The DNA for the CDR3 is TGCAGTGCTAGAGATCTAGGACAGGGCAATCAGCCCCAGCATTTT.

The chain combines TRBV7-8 with TRBJ2-5; 12 bases line up with TRBD2. Germline CDR1 SGHVS, CDR2 FQNEAQ. The V and J ends lost 1 base and 2 bases, in that order; junction bases with no gene match: 8. The CDR3 covers 18 residues. The DNA for the CDR3 is TGTGCCAGCAGCTTAGTTACTAGCGGGGGGACCAAACAAGAGACCCAGTACTTC. Translated: CASSLVTSGGTKQETQYF.